This TCR beta chain was documented in a study of T-cell memory formation after mild COVID-19. CDR1 and CDR2 (germline): MNHNS, SASEGT. Deletions cut 4 bases from V and 8 bases from J, with 8 bases between. The CDR3 totals 11 residues. Each CDR3 protein is one row after TCRdb ran MiXCR on the 5' RACE reads. The sample has 550,000 to 600,000 distinct CDR3 sequences, about 20% seen once; the top ten hold roughly 9.1%. The chain employs TRBV6-1 and TRBJ1-2, with D uncertain. This clonotype was obtained from an adult woman who had mild COVID-19 (a few samples of this study predate the infection). Cell type and time point are not known. The specimen was PBMCs or a T cell subset sorted from them (not recorded which). For the CDR3, the DNA is TGTGCCAGCAGTGTATCTGGGGGCTACACCTTC. Translation gives CASSVSGGYTF.